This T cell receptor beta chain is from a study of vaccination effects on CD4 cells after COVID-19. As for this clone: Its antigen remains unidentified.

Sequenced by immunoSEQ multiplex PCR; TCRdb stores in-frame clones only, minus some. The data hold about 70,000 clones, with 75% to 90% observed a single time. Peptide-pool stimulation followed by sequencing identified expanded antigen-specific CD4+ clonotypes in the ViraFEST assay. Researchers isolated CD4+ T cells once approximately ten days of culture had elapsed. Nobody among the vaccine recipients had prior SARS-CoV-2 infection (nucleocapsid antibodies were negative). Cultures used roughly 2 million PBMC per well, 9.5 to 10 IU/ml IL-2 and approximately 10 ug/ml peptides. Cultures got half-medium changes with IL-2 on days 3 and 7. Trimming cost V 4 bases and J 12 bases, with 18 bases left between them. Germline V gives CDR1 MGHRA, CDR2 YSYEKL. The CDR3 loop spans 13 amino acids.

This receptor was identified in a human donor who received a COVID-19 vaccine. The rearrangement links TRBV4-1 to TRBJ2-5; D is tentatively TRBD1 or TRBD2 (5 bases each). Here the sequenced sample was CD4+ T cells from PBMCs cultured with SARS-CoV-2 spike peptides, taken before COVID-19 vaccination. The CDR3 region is CASSPLPTGDEYF. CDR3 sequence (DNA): TGCGCCAGCAGCCCCCTTCCAACCGGGGACGAGTACTTC.